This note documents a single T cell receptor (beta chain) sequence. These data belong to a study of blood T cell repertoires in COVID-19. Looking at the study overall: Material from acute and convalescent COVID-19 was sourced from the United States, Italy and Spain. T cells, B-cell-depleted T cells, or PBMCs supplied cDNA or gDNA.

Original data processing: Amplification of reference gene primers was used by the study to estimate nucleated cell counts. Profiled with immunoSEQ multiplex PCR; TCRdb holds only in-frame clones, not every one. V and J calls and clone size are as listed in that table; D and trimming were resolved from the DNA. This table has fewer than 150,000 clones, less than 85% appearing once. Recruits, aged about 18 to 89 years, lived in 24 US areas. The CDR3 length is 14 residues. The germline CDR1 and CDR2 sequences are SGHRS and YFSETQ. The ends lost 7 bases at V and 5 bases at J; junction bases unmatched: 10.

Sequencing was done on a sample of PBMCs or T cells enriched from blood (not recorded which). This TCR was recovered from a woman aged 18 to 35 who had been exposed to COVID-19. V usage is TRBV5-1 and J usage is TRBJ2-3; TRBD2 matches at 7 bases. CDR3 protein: CASDRGGMVDTQYF. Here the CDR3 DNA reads TGCGCCAGCGACCGGGGAGGGATGGTAGATACGCAGTATTTT.